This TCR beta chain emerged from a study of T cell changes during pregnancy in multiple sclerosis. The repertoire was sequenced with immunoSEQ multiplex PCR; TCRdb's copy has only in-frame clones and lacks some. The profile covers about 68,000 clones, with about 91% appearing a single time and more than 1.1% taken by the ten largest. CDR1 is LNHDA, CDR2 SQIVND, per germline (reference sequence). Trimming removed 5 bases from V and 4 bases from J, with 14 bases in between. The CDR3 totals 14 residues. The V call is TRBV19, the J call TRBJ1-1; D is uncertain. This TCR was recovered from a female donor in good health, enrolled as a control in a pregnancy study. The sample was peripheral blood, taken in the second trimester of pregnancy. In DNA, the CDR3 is TGTGCCAGTAGTGTGCGGAGTGGTGCCACTGAAGCTTTCTTT. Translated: CASSVRSGATEAFF. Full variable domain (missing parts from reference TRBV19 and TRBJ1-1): DGGITQSPKYLFRKEGQNVTLSCEQNLNHDAMYWYRQDPGQGLRLIYYSQIVNDFQKGDIAEGYSVSREKKESFPLTVTSAQKNPTAFYLCASSVRSGATEAFFGQGTRLTVV.